This entry lists 30 T cell receptor beta chains sequenced from one sample in a study of shared clonotypes between healthy human individuals. Clones were read by immunoSEQ multiplex PCR, and TCRdb kept only the in-frame ones, dropping some. This table has about 2.3 million clones, about nine tenths appearing once. Material for sequencing was naive CD4+ T cells from PBMCs. Subset reported: CD45RA+ positively selected. The origin of the receptors is a man younger than 35 in good health. Some clones in this sample may be carry-over from other donors' samples.

V is TRBV27 and J is TRBJ2-5; 8 bases agree with TRBD2. The CDR3 spans 16 residues. Germline values: CDR1 MNHEY, CDR2 SMNVEV (reference sequence). V lost 0 bases, J lost 6 bases, and 9 bases stayed unmatched. In DNA form, the CDR3 reads TGTGCCAGCAGTTTATCGAGTCTGGGACTAGGAAAGACCCAGTACTTC. Its translation is CASSLSSLGLGKTQYF.

The chain recombines TRBV5-8 with TRBJ2-7; 10 nucleotides agree with TRBD2. V was clipped by 0 bases and J by 2 bases; unmatched bases: 8. The V gene's germline CDR1 is SGHTS and CDR2 YDEGEE. CDR3 length: 17 amino acids. CDR3 amino acids: CASSLAKGLAGAYEQYF. The DNA for the CDR3 is TGTGCCAGCAGCTTGGCCAAAGGTCTAGCGGGAGCCTACGAGCAGTACTTC.

This sequence joins TRBV30 and TRBJ2-5; a possible D gene is TRBD2 (6 bases). The germline CDR1 and CDR2 sequences are GTSNPN and SVGIG (reference sequence). Trimming stripped 3 bases from V and 2 bases from J, with 13 bases between. This CDR3 spans 14 amino acids. The DNA of the CDR3 is TGTGCCTGGAGGGACTACCGGCTTCAAGAGACCCAGTACTTC. Amino acids: CAWRDYRLQETQYF. Together with reference TRBV30 and TRBJ2-5, the CDR3 gives the full variable domain: SQTIHQWPATLVQPVGSPLSLECTVEGTSNPNLYWYRQAAGRGLQLLFYSVGIGQISSEVPQNLSASRPQDRQFILSSKKLLLSDSGFYLCAWRDYRLQETQYFGPGTRLLVL.

This chain connects TRBV11-3 to TRBJ2-1; TRBD1 or TRBD2 may be the D gene (5 bases each). The V and J ends lost 1 base and 8 bases respectively, with 12 bases between them. The germline V gene has CDR1 SGHNT and CDR2 YENEEA. The CDR3 has 14 amino acids. The CDR3 loop reads CASSLGPWGHEQFF. CDR3 sequence (DNA): TGTGCCAGCAGCTTAGGGCCCTGGGGACATGAGCAGTTCTTC.

The count of this clone is one. Other DNA sequences in the same sample also yield this CDR3. The V call is TRBV20-1, the J call TRBJ1-2, with 7 bases lining up with TRBD1. Germline assignment: CDR1 DFQATT and CDR2 SNEGSKA (reference sequence). The junction had 2 bases not matched to a gene; V was cut back by 3 bases and J by 7 bases. The CDR3 contains 11 residues. In DNA form, the CDR3 reads TGCAGTGCTAGCAGGGGGGCTGGCTACACCTTC. It encodes CSASRGAGYTF.

A few counts support this clone. This rearrangement joins TRBV7-3 to TRBJ2-2; D is undetermined. Germline V gene lookup returns CDR1 SGHTA and CDR2 FQGTGA. The V end lost 4 bases, the J end lost 6 bases, and 18 bases lay between the germline ends. CDR3 size: 16 residues. As DNA, the CDR3 is TGTGCCAGCAGCTCGGGCCGGTCGGGTCTGGCCGGGGAGCTGTTTTTT. Residues: CASSSGRSGLAGELFF.

The rearrangement uses TRBV19 and TRBJ2-7; the D gene is possibly TRBD1 (6 bases). From germline, CDR1 is LNHDA and CDR2 SQIVND (reference sequence). Deletions cut 3 bases from V and 1 base from J, with 16 bases between. The CDR3 length is 16 residues. The CDR3 protein is CASSIGGRGLSYEQYF. CDR3 DNA sequence: TGTGCCAGTAGTATTGGGGGCAGGGGATTATCCTACGAGCAGTACTTC.

In DNA, the CDR3 is TGTGCCATCAGCGAGGGTTTCATACAGAACACTGAAGCTTTCTTT. It codes for CAISEGFIQNTEAFF. The chain links TRBV10-3 to TRBJ1-1; D remains ambiguous. The CDR3 has 15 residues. Germline V gives CDR1 ENHRY, CDR2 SYGVKD. V was pared by 6 bases and J by 1 base, with 15 bases between.

This clone was observed once. This chain joins TRBV28 and TRBJ1-2, with a tentative D call TRBD1 (5 bases). The CDR3 covers 15 residues. Germline CDR1 reads MDHEN; CDR2 reads SYDVKM. The V gene lost 1 base and the J gene lost 8 bases, with 17 bases spanning the gap. The chain's CDR3 is CASSLSGRERSGYTF. In DNA form, the CDR3 reads TGTGCCAGCAGTTTATCTGGCAGGGAACGATCCGGCTACACCTTC.

The CDR3 loop is CASSYLLRGANEKLFF. In nucleotides, the CDR3 is TGTGCCAGCAGTTACCTACTCAGGGGGGCTAATGAAAAACTGTTTTTT. The chain uses TRBV6-7 and TRBJ1-4; TRBD1 aligns across 7 bases. TRBV6-7 is given ORF status, its function remaining uncertain. Unmatched junction bases numbered 6, after V lost 2 bases and J lost 3 bases. The CDR3 covers 16 residues.

With respect to this clone: Different DNA sequences within this sample yield the same CDR3. The V and J genes are TRBV18 and TRBJ2-5; D unclear. Per germline, CDR1 KGHSH and CDR2 LQKENI. CDR3 size: 13 residues. Trimming cost V 6 bases and J 2 bases, with 10 bases left between them. The CDR3 DNA is TGTGCCAGCTCCCCTGGGATTCAAGAGACCCAGTACTTC. Amino acids: CASSPGIQETQYF.

This chain connects TRBV7-2 to TRBJ2-7; 9 nucleotides line up with TRBD2. Germline loops: CDR1 SGHTA, CDR2 FQGNSA. There are 17 residues in the CDR3. The junction had 14 bases not matched to a gene; V was cut back by 2 bases and J by 6 bases. CDR3 sequence reads: CASSLLASGMIGGEQYF. DNA of the CDR3: TGTGCCAGCAGCTTATTAGCTAGCGGGATGATAGGGGGCGAGCAGTACTTC.

This clone was counted only a few times. V gene TRBV19 combines with J gene TRBJ1-1; D is unresolved. Trimming cost V 5 bases and J 5 bases, with 15 bases left between them. CDR1 and CDR2 (germline): LNHDA, SQIVND (reference sequence). The length of the CDR3 is 14 residues. DNA of the CDR3: TGTGCCAGTAGTCTGACCCGACGTAATACTGAAGCTTTCTTT. This gives the protein CASSLTRRNTEAFF.

In regard to this clone: Other DNA sequences in the sample encode the same CDR3. The chain couples TRBV5-1 to TRBJ2-7; D gene ambiguous. Trimming left V 0 bases short and J 0 bases short, with 10 bases between. Germline loops: CDR1 SGHRS, CDR2 YFSETQ. There are 15 residues in the CDR3. CDR3 nucleotides: TGCGCCAGCAGCTTGGCGGCAGGCAGCTCCTACGAGCAGTACTTC. Translation: CASSLAAGSSYEQYF. Full variable domain (remainder filled in from reference TRBV5-1 and TRBJ2-7): KAGVTQTPRYLIKTRGQQVTLSCSPISGHRSVSWYQQTPGQGLQFLFEYFSETQRNKGNFPGRFSGRQFSNSRSEMNVSTLELGDSALYLCASSLAAGSSYEQYFGPGTRLTVT.

The chain carries TRBV28 and TRBJ2-7; D perhaps matches TRBD2 (5 bases). V gave up 6 bases and J gave up 6 bases, with 21 bases separating them. From germline, CDR1 is MDHEN and CDR2 SYDVKM. This CDR3 spans 15 amino acids. In DNA, the CDR3 is TGTGCCAGCAGAGTCTCCCGGGGAATAGACGGCGAGCAGTACTTC. Its protein product is CASRVSRGIDGEQYF. The variable domain in full, completed from reference TRBV28 and TRBJ2-7, reads DVKVTQSSRYLVKRTGEKVFLECVQDMDHENMFWYRQDPGLGLRLIYFSYDVKMKEKGDIPEGYSVSREKKERFSLILESASTNQTSMYLCASRVSRGIDGEQYFGPGTRLTVT.

The chain employs TRBV2 and TRBJ2-2; TRBD2 aligns across 12 bases. This CDR3 comprises 15 residues. The germline CDR1 and CDR2 sequences are SNHLY and FYNNEI. After removal of 7 bases from V and 6 bases from J, the junction contained 6 bases not matched to a gene. CDR3 nucleotide sequence: TGTGCCAGCAAGCAGACTAGCGGGAGCGCCGGGGAGCTGTTTTTT. Translating it yields CASKQTSGSAGELFF. Complete variable domain (other parts from reference TRBV2 and TRBJ2-2): EPEVTQTPSHQVTQMGQEVILRCVPISNHLYFYWYRQILGQKVEFLVSFYNNEISEKSEIFDDQFSVERPDGSNFTLKIRSTKLEDSAMYFCASKQTSGSAGELFFGEGSRLTVL.

The chain links TRBV7-2 to TRBJ2-6, with D possibly being TRBD2 (7 bases). CDR1 SGHTA and CDR2 FQGNSA come from the germline V gene. CDR3 length: 14 amino acids. V shed 11 bases and J shed 2 bases, with 13 bases lying between them. This CDR3 reads CAVGAGAGANVLTF. The CDR3 DNA reads TGTGCCGTGGGGGCGGGAGCTGGGGCCAACGTCCTGACTTTC. Full variable domain (remainder filled in from reference TRBV7-2 and TRBJ2-6): GAGVSQSPSNKVTEKGKDVELRCDPISGHTALYWYRQSLGQGLEFLIYFQGNSAPDKSGLPSDRFSAERTGGSVSTLTIQRTQQEDSAVYLCAVGAGAGANVLTFGAGSRLTVL.

V gene TRBV12-5 combines with J gene TRBJ1-1; no reliable D call. CDR1 is LGHNT and CDR2 is FRNRAP in the germline V gene. CDR3 length: 13 amino acids. The ends were cut back, 3 bases at V and 3 bases at J, with 8 bases in the middle. The CDR3 nucleotides read TGTGCTAGTGGTTTCGGGTCTCACACTGAAGCTTTCTTT. The encoded protein is CASGFGSHTEAFF. The complete variable domain, with remaining parts taken from reference TRBV12-5 and TRBJ1-1, reads DARVTQTPRHKVTEMGQEVTMRCQPILGHNTVFWYRQTMMQGLELLAYFRNRAPLDDSGMPKDRFSAEMPDATLATLKIQPSEPRDSAVYFCASGFGSHTEAFFGQGTRLTVV.

The gene calls are TRBV5-1 and TRBJ2-5; D possibly corresponds to TRBD1 (5 bases). CDR1 is SGHRS and CDR2 is YFSETQ in the germline V gene. The ends were cut back, 0 bases at V and 7 bases at J, with 16 bases in the middle. This CDR3 is 15 amino acids long. This CDR3 reads CASSLARGATGTQYF. For the CDR3, the DNA is TGCGCCAGCAGCTTGGCTAGGGGCGCGACTGGGACCCAGTACTTC. Filled out from reference TRBV5-1 and TRBJ2-5, the complete variable domain reads KAGVTQTPRYLIKTRGQQVTLSCSPISGHRSVSWYQQTPGQGLQFLFEYFSETQRNKGNFPGRFSGRQFSNSRSEMNVSTLELGDSALYLCASSLARGATGTQYFGPGTRLLVL.

This chain links TRBV11-2 with TRBJ1-2; maybe TRBD1 (6 bases). Germline V gene sequence: CDR1 SGHAT, CDR2 FQNNGV. CDR3 length: 13 residues. The ends were cut back, 5 bases at V and 3 bases at J, with 10 bases in the middle. CDR3 amino acids: CASSTGTHYGYTF. The CDR3 nucleotides read TGTGCCAGCAGCACAGGGACCCACTATGGCTACACCTTC.

The V call is TRBV28, the J call TRBJ2-7; D assignment may be TRBD1 or TRBD2 (6 bases each). Trimming took 1 base from V and 2 from J, leaving 15 bases between them. CDR1 is MDHEN, CDR2 SYDVKM, per germline. CDR3 length equals 16 residues. The CDR3 protein is CASSLSGAISAYEQYF. CDR3 bases: TGTGCCAGCAGTTTATCGGGGGCTATCAGCGCCTACGAGCAGTACTTC.

V usage is TRBV5-1 and J usage is TRBJ2-3; possibly TRBD1 or TRBD2 for D (6 bases each). V lost 0 bases to trimming and J lost 6 bases, with 11 bases between them. Germline V gene data show CDR1 as SGHRS and CDR2 as YFSETQ. The CDR3 runs to 14 residues. The CDR3, as DNA: TGCGCCAGCAGCTTGGGACAGGCGGGGGATACGCAGTATTTT. It specifies CASSLGQAGDTQYF. Complete variable domain (other parts from reference TRBV5-1 and TRBJ2-3): KAGVTQTPRYLIKTRGQQVTLSCSPISGHRSVSWYQQTPGQGLQFLFEYFSETQRNKGNFPGRFSGRQFSNSRSEMNVSTLELGDSALYLCASSLGQAGDTQYFGPGTRLTVL.

In the case of this clone: This CDR3 is also generated by other DNA sequences in the sample. The chain is built from TRBV7-3 and TRBJ1-1, with D hard to call. There are 14 residues in the CDR3. Germline V gives CDR1 SGHTA, CDR2 FQGTGA. V was shortened by 3 bases and J by 1 base, with 9 bases between the two germline ends. CDR3 sequence reads: CASSLNGGNTEAFF. DNA of the CDR3: TGTGCCAGCAGCTTGAATGGAGGGAACACTGAAGCTTTCTTT.

V gene TRBV11-1 combines with J gene TRBJ2-1; TRBD2 might be the D (6 bases). CDR1 is SGHAT, CDR2 FQDESV, per germline (reference sequence). Trimming pared 0 bases from V and 8 bases from J, leaving 17 bases between. This CDR3 is built from 16 residues. The CDR3 coding sequence is TGTGCCAGCAGCTTAGCCGGAGGGGAGGCGCGCTATGAGCAGTTCTTC. The encoded protein is CASSLAGGEARYEQFF.

This clone appeared a few times. This chain connects TRBV7-3 to TRBJ1-1; 8 nucleotides agree with TRBD1. This CDR3 region has 15 residues. Trimming cost V 6 bases and J 4 bases; bases outside gene matches: 10. Germline loops: CDR1 SGHTA, CDR2 FQGTGA. CDR3 region: CASSSNRGMITEAFF. For the CDR3, the DNA is TGTGCCAGCAGTTCTAACAGGGGGATGATCACTGAAGCTTTCTTT.

This chain uses TRBV7-2 with TRBJ2-7; 8 positions agree with TRBD2. Germline V gives CDR1 SGHTA, CDR2 FQGNSA. Trimming at V came to 5 bases and at J to 0 bases, leaving 9 bases not matched to a gene. The CDR3 runs to 16 residues. The CDR3 DNA follows: TGTGCCAGCAGCGCTGAACTAGCGGACCCCTCCTACGAGCAGTACTTC. It is translated as CASSAELADPSYEQYF.

This clone was seen a single time. In DNA form, the CDR3 reads TGTGCCAGCATTCCCCGGACAGGGGCCAATCAGCCCCAGCATTTT. Its protein is CASIPRTGANQPQHF. This sequence joins TRBV6-1 and TRBJ1-5; 9 positions match TRBD1. The CDR3 spans 15 residues. CDR1 and CDR2 from the germline V gene are MNHNS and SASEGT. Trimming cost V 7 bases and J 3 bases; bases outside gene matches: 7.

V is TRBV29-1 and J is TRBJ1-1; possible D gene TRBD1, 5 bases. The CDR3 contains 14 residues. Germline CDR1 reads SQVTM; CDR2 reads ANQGSEA. V lost 3 bases and J 3 bases, leaving 14 bases between the germline ends. The CDR3 DNA follows: TGCAGCGTTGAGAGGTTCGAAGGGGACACTGAAGCTTTCTTT. Translating it yields CSVERFEGDTEAFF.

This clone appeared a few times. The V gene is TRBV21-1, the J gene TRBJ1-4; TRBD1, the table's D call, lacks a check against the DNA. TRBV21-1 has pseudogene status. The CDR3 runs to 15 residues. CDR3 nucleotides: TGTGCCAGCAGCAAAGTGAGACAGGTAGGCGAAAAACTGTTTTTT. It yields the protein CASSKVRQVGEKLFF.

The J gene is TRBJ1-2, the V gene TRBV5-1, with D perhaps TRBD1 (6 bases). The CDR3 covers 16 residues. V lost 3 bases, J lost 3 bases, and 18 bases lay in between. CDR1 and CDR2 from the germline V gene are SGHRS and YFSETQ. The CDR3 nucleotides read TGCGCCAGCAGCTCGGGACACGCAACGGGGGACTATGGCTACACCTTC. It translates to CASSSGHATGDYGYTF.